Listed below are T cell receptor beta chains from one sample, sequenced in a study of blood T cells in healthy people across ages. TCRdb re-derived calls from the 5' RACE reads in MiXCR, one entry per CDR3 protein. The table records about 1 million distinct CDR3 sequences, 35% to 50% of them present only once. The sequenced sample consisted of blood. These receptors were collected from a woman aged 55-69 years in good health. Each CDR3 is given with its conserved first and last residue. D genes are given only for firm matches. Clone size, where shown, is once, few, many, or a class for clones that have expanded.

D gene,V gene,clone size,J gene,CDR3 protein,CDR3 DNA
.,TRBV20-1,few,TRBJ2-3,CSATSVSTDTQYF,TGCAGTGCTACCAGCGTTAGCACAGATACGCAGTATTTT
.,TRBV5-6,.,TRBJ2-1,CASSYPGLPSYNEQFF,TGTGCCAGCAGCTACCCGGGTCTCCCCTCCTACAATGAGCAGTTCTTC
.,TRBV20-1,.,TRBJ2-1,CSAREGDGSYNEQFF,TGCAGTGCTAGAGAGGGGGACGGCTCCTACAATGAGCAGTTCTTC
.,TRBV4-2,.,TRBJ2-5,CASSQGAQETQYF,TGTGCCAGCAGCCAAGGGGCCCAAGAGACCCAGTACTTC
TRBD1,TRBV27,few,TRBJ1-1,CASSFGQGRDTEAFF,TGTGCCAGCAGTTTCGGACAGGGGAGGGACACTGAAGCTTTCTTT
TRBD1,TRBV7-9,.,TRBJ2-3,CAMTGTKDTQYF,TGTGCCATGACAGGGACCAAGGATACGCAGTATTTT
.,TRBV20-1,few,TRBJ1-1,CSARDKHTEAFF,TGCAGTGCTAGAGATAAGCACACTGAAGCTTTCTTT
TRBD1,TRBV7-9,few,TRBJ1-6,CASSKGDRDNSPLHF,TGTGCCAGCAGCAAAGGGGACAGAGATAATTCACCCCTCCACTTT
.,TRBV10-3,.,TRBJ1-2,CAISGDPMRGYTF,TGTGCCATCAGTGGGGACCCAATGCGTGGCTACACCTTC
.,TRBV10-3,.,TRBJ2-1,CAISRDSTDNEQFF,TGTGCCATCAGTAGGGACTCCACGGACAATGAGCAGTTCTTC
.,TRBV29-1,.,TRBJ2-1,CSVEKGTFYNEQFF,TGCAGCGTTGAAAAGGGGACCTTCTACAATGAGCAGTTCTTC
.,TRBV11-2,many,TRBJ2-1,CASSFRDLDEQFF,TGTGCCAGCAGCTTCCGGGACCTCGATGAGCAGTTCTTC
TRBD1,TRBV20-1,.,TRBJ1-2,CSSWTGTNFYGYTF,TGCAGCAGCTGGACAGGGACGAATTTCTATGGCTACACCTTC
.,TRBV20-1,few,TRBJ2-1,CSASLADYNEQFF,TGCAGTGCTAGTTTAGCGGATTACAATGAGCAGTTCTTC
TRBD2,TRBV28,.,TRBJ2-5,CASEPGGGETQYF,TGTGCCAGCGAGCCGGGGGGTGGAGAGACCCAGTACTTC
.,TRBV15,.,TRBJ2-1,CATSSVKWNPNEQFF,TGTGCCACCAGCAGTGTGAAATGGAACCCCAATGAGCAGTTCTTC
.,TRBV9,few,TRBJ2-7,CASSQGGDGSYEQYF,TGTGCCAGCAGCCAGGGGGGCGACGGCTCCTACGAGCAGTACTTC
TRBD1,TRBV5-5,.,TRBJ2-3,CASSSGQIDTQYF,TGTGCCAGCAGCTCGGGACAGATAGATACGCAGTATTTT
.,TRBV7-9,.,TRBJ2-6,CAISSGTSGANVLTF,TGTGCCATCAGCTCCGGGACATCTGGGGCCAACGTCCTGACTTTC
TRBD2,TRBV7-6,.,TRBJ2-1,CASSLLVQGLAGPEQFF,TGTGCCAGCAGCCTTTTGGTGCAGGGACTAGCGGGACCCGAGCAGTTCTTC
TRBD1,TRBV25-1,.,TRBJ2-5,CASSDTGGHQETQYF,TGTGCCAGCAGTGATACAGGGGGTCATCAAGAGACCCAGTACTTC
.,TRBV7-2,.,TRBJ2-3,CASSPRRDSDTQYF,TGTGCCAGCAGCCCGCGTCGGGACTCAGATACGCAGTATTTT
TRBD1,TRBV6-2/TRBV6-3,.,TRBJ2-5,CASSFNGRDRGQETQYF,TGTGCCAGCAGTTTCAACGGCCGGGACAGGGGCCAAGAGACCCAGTACTTC
.,TRBV12-3/TRBV12-4,.,TRBJ2-1,CASSLVSWERSPNSRGHGPNEQFF,TGTGCCAGCAGTCTTGTGAGTTGGGAACGAAGTCCGAACTCGCGCGGACATGGTCCCAATGAGCAGTTCTTC
.,TRBV20-1,few,TRBJ2-5,CSALWGTQYF,TGCAGTGCGCTTTGGGGGACCCAGTACTTC
TRBD2,TRBV28,.,TRBJ2-1,CASILAGGRNEQFF,TGTGCCAGTATACTAGCGGGAGGACGCAATGAGCAGTTCTTC
TRBD2,TRBV9,few,TRBJ2-1,CASSVVASGRNEQFF,TGTGCCAGCAGCGTAGTGGCTAGCGGGAGGAATGAGCAGTTCTTC
TRBD2,TRBV11-1,.,TRBJ2-7,CASSQPSGLGGEQYF,TGTGCCAGCAGCCAACCTAGCGGATTGGGCGGTGAGCAGTACTTC
.,TRBV7-9,.,TRBJ2-7,CASSCGQHYEQYF,TGTGCCAGCAGCTGCGGGCAACACTACGAGCAGTACTTC
TRBD2,TRBV5-1,.,TRBJ2-1,CASSPTTSGGSSEQFF,TGCGCCAGCAGCCCGACCACTAGCGGAGGGTCGAGTGAGCAGTTCTTC
.,TRBV5-4,.,TRBJ1-2,CASSVRGLRDGYTF,TGTGCCAGCAGCGTGAGAGGGTTGAGGGATGGCTACACCTTC
TRBD2,TRBV7-9,.,TRBJ2-2,CASSSSDLAGHTGELFF,TGTGCCAGCAGCTCCTCCGACTTAGCGGGCCACACCGGGGAGCTGTTTTTT
TRBD1,TRBV27,few,TRBJ2-7,CASRRGLSYEQYF,TGTGCCAGCAGGAGGGGGCTCTCCTACGAGCAGTACTTC
.,TRBV15,.,TRBJ2-7,CATSAGLGASYEQYF,TGTGCCACCAGCGCAGGGCTGGGGGCCTCCTACGAGCAGTACTTC
.,TRBV5-1,.,TRBJ2-3,CASSLTLSTQYF,TGCGCCAGCAGCTTGACTTTATCGACGCAGTATTTT
TRBD1,TRBV6-1,.,TRBJ2-3,CASRDRATDTQYF,TGTGCCAGTAGGGACAGGGCGACAGATACGCAGTATTTT
TRBD1,TRBV24-1,.,TRBJ2-7,CATSELRDSLSRRRIYEQYF,TGTGCCACCAGTGAGTTAAGGGACAGCCTGTCACGGAGGAGAATCTACGAGCAGTACTTC
.,TRBV10-3,.,TRBJ1-5,CAISRVNQPQHF,TGTGCCATCAGCAGGGTTAATCAGCCCCAGCATTTT
TRBD2,TRBV2,few,TRBJ2-3,CASGGGPDTQYF,TGTGCCAGCGGGGGGGGACCAGATACGCAGTATTTT
.,TRBV5-4,few,TRBJ1-2,CASSKGTIYGYTF,TGTGCCAGCAGCAAGGGGACAATCTATGGCTACACCTTC
.,TRBV7-3,.,TRBJ2-7,CASSLTSDSGEQYF,TGTGCCAGCAGCTTAACGTCGGATAGCGGCGAGCAGTACTTC
.,TRBV20-1,.,TRBJ2-3,CSARIRGSEQYF,TGCAGTGCTAGAATTAGGGGTTCCGAGCAGTATTTT
TRBD2,TRBV28,.,TRBJ2-3,CASSSTGTSGSPRTDTQYF,TGTGCCAGCAGTTCCACCGGGACTAGCGGGAGCCCTCGCACAGATACGCAGTATTTT
.,TRBV30,.,TRBJ2-3,CAWSPRGGPDTQYF,TGTGCCTGGAGTCCCAGGGGGGGCCCAGATACGCAGTATTTT
TRBD2,TRBV10-3,few,TRBJ2-3,CAISTSGRGTDTQYF,TGTGCCATCAGCACTAGCGGGAGAGGCACAGATACGCAGTATTTT
.,TRBV3-1,.,TRBJ2-7,CASSQDGGTNYEQYF,TGTGCCAGCAGCCAAGATGGGGGGACCAACTACGAGCAGTACTTC
.,TRBV5-1,few,TRBJ1-2,CASSLGGGDGGYTF,TGCGCCAGCAGCTTGGGAGGGGGAGATGGTGGCTACACCTTC
TRBD1,TRBV12-3/TRBV12-4,.,TRBJ1-5,CASSSRGRNQPQHF,TGTGCCAGCAGTTCCAGGGGGCGCAATCAGCCCCAGCATTTT
.,TRBV7-8,few,TRBJ2-1,CASSFAGLQFF,TGTGCCAGCAGCTTCGCAGGACTACAGTTCTTC
TRBD2,TRBV5-1,few,TRBJ2-7,CASSRTGLAGKGSSYEQYF,TGCGCCAGCAGCAGAACGGGACTAGCGGGAAAGGGGAGCTCCTACGAGCAGTACTTC
.,TRBV6-6,.,TRBJ2-7,CASRSRGSSYEQYF,TGTGCCAGCAGGTCCCGCGGGTCCTCCTACGAGCAGTACTTC
.,TRBV20-1,few,TRBJ2-3,CSASRTEAPSGTQYF,TGCAGTGCTAGCCGTACGGAGGCCCCGTCCGGAACGCAGTATTTT
TRBD2,TRBV28,.,TRBJ2-1,CASSAPGLAVGFNEQFF,TGTGCCAGCAGTGCCCCGGGACTAGCTGTAGGTTTCAATGAGCAGTTCTTC
.,TRBV20-1,few,TRBJ2-3,CSARDWGDTQYF,TGCAGTGCTAGAGATTGGGGAGATACGCAGTATTTT
TRBD1,TRBV2,.,TRBJ2-3,CASSVGGEADTQYF,TGTGCCAGCAGTGTAGGGGGCGAGGCAGATACGCAGTATTTT